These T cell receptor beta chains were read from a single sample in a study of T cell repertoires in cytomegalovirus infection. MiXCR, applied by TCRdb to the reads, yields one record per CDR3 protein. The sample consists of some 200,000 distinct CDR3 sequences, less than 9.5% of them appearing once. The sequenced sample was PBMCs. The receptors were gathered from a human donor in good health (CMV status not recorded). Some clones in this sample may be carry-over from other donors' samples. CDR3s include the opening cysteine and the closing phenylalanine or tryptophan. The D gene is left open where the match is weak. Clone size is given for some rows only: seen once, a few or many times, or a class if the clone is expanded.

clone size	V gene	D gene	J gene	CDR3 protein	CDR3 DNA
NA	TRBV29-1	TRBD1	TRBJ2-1	CSHRGTGFPPQQFF	TGCAGTCACCGAGGGACAGGGTTTCCCCCTCAGCAGTTCTTC
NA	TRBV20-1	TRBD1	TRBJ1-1	CSATQTGGTEAFF	TGCAGTGCTACTCAGACAGGGGGAACTGAAGCTTTCTTT
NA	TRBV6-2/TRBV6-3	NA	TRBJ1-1	CASITTMNTEAFF	TGTGCCAGCATCACGACGATGAACACTGAAGCTTTCTTT
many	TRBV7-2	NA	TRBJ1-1	CASSSQENTEAFF	TGTGCCAGCAGCTCCCAGGAGAACACTGAAGCTTTCTTT
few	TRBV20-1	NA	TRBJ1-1	CSVPSLDTEAFF	TGCAGTGTTCCAAGCTTAGACACTGAAGCTTTCTTT
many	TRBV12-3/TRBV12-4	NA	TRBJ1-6	CASKPGLNSPLHF	TGTGCCAGCAAGCCAGGGCTGAATTCACCCCTCCACTTT
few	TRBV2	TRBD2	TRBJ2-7	CASKGRAGGPPNEQYF	TGTGCCAGTAAGGGGAGAGCGGGAGGGCCTCCTAACGAGCAGTACTTC
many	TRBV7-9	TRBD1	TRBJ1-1	CASSPDRGPNTEAFF	TGTGCCAGCAGTCCTGACAGGGGACCGAACACTGAAGCTTTCTTT
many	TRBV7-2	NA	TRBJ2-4	CASSLGLGDIQYF	TGTGCCAGCAGCTTAGGGCTGGGGGACATTCAGTACTTC
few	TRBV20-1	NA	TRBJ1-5	CSARTASNQPQHF	TGCAGTGCAAGGACAGCTAGCAATCAGCCCCAGCATTTT
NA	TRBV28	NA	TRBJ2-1	CASRGNRGASSYNEQFF	TGTGCCAGCAGGGGAAATAGGGGGGCTAGCTCCTACAATGAGCAGTTCTTC
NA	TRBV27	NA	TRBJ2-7	CASSFPRQGTIYEQYF	TGTGCCAGCAGTTTTCCTCGACAGGGGACTATTTACGAGCAGTACTTC
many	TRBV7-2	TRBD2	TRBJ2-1	CASSLAGTTNNEQFF	TGTGCCAGCAGCTTAGCCGGGACTACCAACAATGAGCAGTTCTTC
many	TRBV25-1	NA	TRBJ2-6	CASSDPLVSGANVLTF	TGTGCCAGCAGTGATCCCCTCGTGTCTGGGGCCAACGTCCTGACTTTC
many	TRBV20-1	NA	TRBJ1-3	CSARGGEVRRGNTIYF	TGCAGTGCTAGAGGGGGAGAGGTACGTCGAGGAAACACCATATATTTT
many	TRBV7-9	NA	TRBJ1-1	CASSLETAMNTEAFF	TGTGCCAGCAGCTTAGAGACAGCAATGAACACTGAAGCTTTCTTT
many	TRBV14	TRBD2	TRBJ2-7	CASSASSGRASYEQYF	TGTGCCAGCAGCGCAAGCAGCGGGAGGGCCTCCTACGAGCAGTACTTC
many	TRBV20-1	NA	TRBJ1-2	CSGAPGGINYGYTF	TGCAGTGGTGCCCCGGGGGGGATTAACTATGGCTACACCTTC
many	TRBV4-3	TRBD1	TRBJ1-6	CASSQERQGAKNSPLHF	TGCGCCAGCAGCCAAGAGCGACAGGGGGCGAAGAATTCACCCCTCCACTTT
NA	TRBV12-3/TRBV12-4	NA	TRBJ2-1	CASGYLDNEQFF	TGTGCCAGCGGGTATTTGGACAATGAGCAGTTCTTC
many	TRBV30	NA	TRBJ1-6	CACPGRNSPLHF	TGTGCCTGCCCCGGAAGGAATTCACCCCTCCACTTT
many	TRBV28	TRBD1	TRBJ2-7	CASGGTGSSYEQYF	TGTGCCAGCGGGGGGACAGGGAGCTCCTACGAGCAGTACTTC
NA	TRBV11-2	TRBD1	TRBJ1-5	CASSSDRGNQPQHF	TGTGCCAGCAGCTCGGACAGGGGGAATCAGCCCCAGCATTTT
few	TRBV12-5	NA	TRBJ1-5	CASAWEGNQPQHF	TGTGCTAGTGCCTGGGAAGGGAATCAGCCCCAGCATTTT
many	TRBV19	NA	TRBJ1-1	CASLFVAGMNTEAFF	TGTGCCAGTTTGTTTGTAGCGGGTATGAACACTGAAGCTTTCTTT
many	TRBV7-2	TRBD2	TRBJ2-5	CASSPRRSGGTFRETQYF	TGTGCCAGCAGCCCCCGAAGAAGCGGGGGGACCTTTAGAGAGACCCAGTACTTC
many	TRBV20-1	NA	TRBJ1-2	CSARSRFHGDGYTF	TGCAGTGCTAGAAGCAGGTTCCACGGCGATGGCTACACCTTC
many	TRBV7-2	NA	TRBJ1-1	CASSLEDFTEAFF	TGTGCCAGCAGCTTAGAAGACTTCACTGAAGCTTTCTTT
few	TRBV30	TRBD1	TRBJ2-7	CACRTQGAFEQYF	TGTGCCTGCCGTACACAGGGGGCTTTCGAGCAGTACTTC
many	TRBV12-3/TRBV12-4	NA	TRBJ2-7	CASGETAPLPYEQYF	TGTGCCAGCGGGGAGACAGCCCCACTCCCCTACGAGCAGTACTTC
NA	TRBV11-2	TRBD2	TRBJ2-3	CASSTRLAGEADTQYF	TGTGCCAGCAGCACTAGACTAGCGGGGGAAGCAGATACGCAGTATTTT
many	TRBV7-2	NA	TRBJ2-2	CASSLSGANTGELFF	TGTGCCAGCAGCTTATCGGGGGCGAACACCGGGGAGCTGTTTTTT